This paragraph covers one TCR beta chain sequence. No antigen is known for it. The data derive from a study of CD8+ T cells in alopecia areata. At the level of the study: Tofacitinib was taken orally by treated patients, and the dose was 5 to 10 mg twice daily.

Regarding treatment: oral pan-JAK inhibitor, 5-10 mg twice daily. Researchers picked out CD4+ and CD8+ T cells from PBMCs by sorting. The study's findings and limits: Normal-skin resident alphabeta T cells also appear among scalp sample sequences. Compared with mice, patients displayed less clear TCR sharing, possibly for HLA-related reasons.

The CDR3 contains 16 residues. V was clipped by 0 bases and J by 3 bases, with 14 bases between them. Per germline, CDR1 MNHEY and CDR2 SMNVEV (reference sequence). Extracted RNA was reverse transcribed, and the resulting cDNA served as sequencing template. Assay used: immunoSEQ multiplex PCR; TCRdb lists only in-frame clones, some missing. There are approximately 210,000 clones in the sample; approximately 56% occur only once, and roughly 3.3% lies in the top ten. The chain carries TRBV27 and TRBJ1-2, with D possibly matching TRBD1 (6 bases). This material consisted of CD4+ T cells sorted from blood, taken at week 4, from a patient treated with tofacitinib. This TCR derives from a human donor with alopecia areata. CDR3: CASSLSGAALDYGYTF. CDR3 coding DNA: TGTGCCAGCAGTTTATCGGGGGCGGCCCTCGACTATGGCTACACCTTC.